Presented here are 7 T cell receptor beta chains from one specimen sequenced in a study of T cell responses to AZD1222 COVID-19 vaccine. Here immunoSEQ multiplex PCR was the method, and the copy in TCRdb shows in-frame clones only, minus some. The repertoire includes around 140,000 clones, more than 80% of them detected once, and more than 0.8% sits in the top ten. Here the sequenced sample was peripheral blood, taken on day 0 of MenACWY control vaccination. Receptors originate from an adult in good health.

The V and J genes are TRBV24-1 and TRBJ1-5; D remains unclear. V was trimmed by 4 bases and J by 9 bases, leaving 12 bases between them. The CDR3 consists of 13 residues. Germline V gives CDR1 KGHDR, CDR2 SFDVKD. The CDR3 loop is CATSEEGRRPQHF. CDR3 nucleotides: TGTGCCACCAGTGAGGAGGGTAGGCGGCCCCAGCATTTT.

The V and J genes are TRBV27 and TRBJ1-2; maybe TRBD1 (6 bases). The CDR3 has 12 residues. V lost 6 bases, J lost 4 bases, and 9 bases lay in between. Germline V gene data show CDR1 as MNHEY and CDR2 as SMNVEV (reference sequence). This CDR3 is CASSEGGYGYTF. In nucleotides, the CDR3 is TGTGCCAGCAGCGAGGGGGGCTATGGCTACACCTTC.

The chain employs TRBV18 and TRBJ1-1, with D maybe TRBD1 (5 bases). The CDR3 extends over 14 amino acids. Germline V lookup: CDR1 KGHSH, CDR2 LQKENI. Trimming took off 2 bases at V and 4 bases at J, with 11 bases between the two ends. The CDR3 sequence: CASSPSQGSTEAFF. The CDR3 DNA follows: TGTGCCAGCTCACCAAGCCAGGGTTCCACTGAAGCTTTCTTT.

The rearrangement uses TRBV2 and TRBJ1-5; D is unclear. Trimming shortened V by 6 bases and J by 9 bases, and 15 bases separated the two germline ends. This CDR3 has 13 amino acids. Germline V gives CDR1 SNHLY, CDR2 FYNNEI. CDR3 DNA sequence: TGTGCCAGCAGAGTCGACGGGATTGGGCCCCAGCATTTT. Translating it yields CASRVDGIGPQHF.

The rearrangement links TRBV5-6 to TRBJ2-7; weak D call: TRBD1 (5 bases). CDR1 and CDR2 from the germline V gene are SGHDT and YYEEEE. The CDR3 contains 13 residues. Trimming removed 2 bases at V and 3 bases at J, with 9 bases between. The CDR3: CASSFRVDYEQYF. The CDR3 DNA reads TGTGCCAGCAGCTTCAGGGTTGACTACGAGCAGTACTTC.

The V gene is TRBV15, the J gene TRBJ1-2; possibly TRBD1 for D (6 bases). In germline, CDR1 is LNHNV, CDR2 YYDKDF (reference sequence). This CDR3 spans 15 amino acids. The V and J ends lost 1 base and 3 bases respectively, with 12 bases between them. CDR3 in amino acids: CATSRARQEDYGYTF. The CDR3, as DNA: TGTGCCACCAGCAGAGCACGACAGGAGGACTATGGCTACACCTTC.

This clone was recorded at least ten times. The CDR3 DNA reads as TGCAGCGTTGAACCCCAGGGGGCGACTGAAGCTTTCTTT. Amino acid sequence: CSVEPQGATEAFF. The V and J genes are TRBV29-1 and TRBJ1-1; TRBD1 matches 8 bases. This CDR3 region has 13 residues. Unmatched junction bases numbered 4, after V lost 2 bases and J lost 5 bases. CDR1 is SQVTM, CDR2 ANQGSEA, per germline.